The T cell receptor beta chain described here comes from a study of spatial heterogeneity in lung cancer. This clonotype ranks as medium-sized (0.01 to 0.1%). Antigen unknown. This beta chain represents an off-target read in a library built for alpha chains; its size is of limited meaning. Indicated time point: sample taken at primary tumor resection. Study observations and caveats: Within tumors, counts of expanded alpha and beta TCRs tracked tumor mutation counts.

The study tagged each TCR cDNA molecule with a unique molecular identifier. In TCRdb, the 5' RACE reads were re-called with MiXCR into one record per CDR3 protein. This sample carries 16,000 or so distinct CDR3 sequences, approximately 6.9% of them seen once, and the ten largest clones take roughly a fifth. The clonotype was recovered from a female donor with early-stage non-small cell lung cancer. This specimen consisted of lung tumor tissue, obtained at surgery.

The CDR3 nucleotides read TGTGCCAGCAGCTTAATGAGACTAGCAAACACCGGGGAGCTGTTTTTT. Translation gives CASSLMRLANTGELFF. This chain links TRBV7-2 with TRBJ2-2, with TRBD2 matching 7 bases. Losses at the gene ends were 2 bases for V and 2 bases for J; bases not matched to a gene: 5. There are 16 residues in the CDR3. Germline CDR1 reads SGHTA; CDR2 reads FQGNSA.